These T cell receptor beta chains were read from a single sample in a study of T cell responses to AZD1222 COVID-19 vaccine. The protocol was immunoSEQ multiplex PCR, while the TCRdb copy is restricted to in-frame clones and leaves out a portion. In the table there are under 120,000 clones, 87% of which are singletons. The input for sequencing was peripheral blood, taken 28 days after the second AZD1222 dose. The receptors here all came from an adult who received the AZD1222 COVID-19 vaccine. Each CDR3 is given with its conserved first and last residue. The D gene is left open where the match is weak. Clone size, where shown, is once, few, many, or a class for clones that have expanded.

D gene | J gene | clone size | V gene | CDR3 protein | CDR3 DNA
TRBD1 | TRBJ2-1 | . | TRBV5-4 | CASSPRTGGYNEQFF | TGTGCCAGCAGCCCCAGGACAGGGGGTTACAATGAGCAGTTCTTC
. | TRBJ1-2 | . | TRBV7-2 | CASSFGTNYGYTF | TGTGCCAGCAGCTTCGGGACAAACTATGGCTACACCTTC
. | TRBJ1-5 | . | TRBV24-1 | CATGTGVNQPQHF | TGTGCCACCGGAACGGGGGTCAATCAGCCCCAGCATTTT
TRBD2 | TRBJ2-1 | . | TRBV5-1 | CASSPGTSDLSYNEQFF | TGCGCCAGCAGCCCCGGGACTAGCGATCTTTCCTACAATGAGCAGTTCTTC
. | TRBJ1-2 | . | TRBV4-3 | CASSQDIWVRGTSNYGYTF | TGCGCCAGCAGCCAAGATATTTGGGTTCGAGGGACTTCTAACTATGGCTACACCTTC
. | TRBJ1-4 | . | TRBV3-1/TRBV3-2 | CASSLTNEKLFF | TGTGCCAGCAGCCTGACTAATGAAAAACTGTTTTTT
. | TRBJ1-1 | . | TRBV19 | CASSTPGSGSTFF | TGTGCCAGTAGTACCCCCGGAAGTGGCTCAACTTTCTTT
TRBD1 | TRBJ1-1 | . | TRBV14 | CASSQRRGGAYTEAFF | TGTGCCAGCAGCCAACGACGAGGGGGCGCATATACTGAAGCTTTCTTT
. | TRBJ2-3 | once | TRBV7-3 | CASSSPQEADTQYF | TGTGCCAGCAGCTCCCCCCAGGAGGCAGATACGCAGTATTTT
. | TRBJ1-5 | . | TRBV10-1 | CASSESSRAELINQPQHF | TGCGCCAGCAGTGAGTCCTCCCGGGCAGAACTAATCAATCAGCCCCAGCATTTT
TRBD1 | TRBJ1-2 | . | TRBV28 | CASSLSGGVYGYTF | TGTGCCAGCAGTTTATCAGGGGGCGTCTATGGCTACACCTTC
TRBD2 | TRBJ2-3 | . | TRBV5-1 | CASSSSGRFGTDTQYF | TGCGCCAGCAGCTCTAGCGGGAGGTTTGGGACAGATACGCAGTATTTT
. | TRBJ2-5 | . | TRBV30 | CAWSVLTAGRETQYF | TGTGCCTGGAGTGTGTTGACGGCGGGAAGAGAGACCCAGTACTTC
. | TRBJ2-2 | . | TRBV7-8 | CASSLSNRVIDTGELFF | TGTGCCAGCAGCTTATCAAACAGGGTAATTGACACCGGGGAGCTGTTTTTT
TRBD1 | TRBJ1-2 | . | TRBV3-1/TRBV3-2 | CASSRRQGGGYTF | TGTGCCAGCAGCCGTAGACAGGGAGGTGGCTACACCTTC
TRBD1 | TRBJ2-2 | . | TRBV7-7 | CASRLTGGTGELFF | TGTGCCAGCAGGTTGACAGGGGGTACCGGGGAGCTGTTTTTT
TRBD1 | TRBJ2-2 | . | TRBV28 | CASSVQGALGTGELFF | TGTGCCAGCAGTGTCCAGGGGGCGCTTGGCACCGGGGAGCTGTTTTTT
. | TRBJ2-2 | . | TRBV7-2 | CASSLVGGLNTGELFF | TGTGCCAGCAGCTTAGTGGGGGGGCTCAACACCGGGGAGCTGTTTTTT
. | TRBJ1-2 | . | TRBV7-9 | CASSLARAAGDGYTF | TGTGCCAGCAGCTTAGCTCGCGCGGCAGGGGATGGCTACACCTTC
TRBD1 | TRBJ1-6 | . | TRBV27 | CASSSNRGDNSPLHF | TGTGCCAGCAGTTCTAACAGGGGAGATAATTCACCCCTCCACTTT
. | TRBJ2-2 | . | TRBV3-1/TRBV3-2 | CASRPAGRGLF | TGTGCCAGCAGACCCGCGGGACGGGGACTTTTT
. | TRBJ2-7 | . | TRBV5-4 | CASSPVNRQDLSEQYF | TGTGCCAGCAGCCCGGTGAATCGACAAGATCTCAGCGAGCAGTACTTC